The entry that follows covers one TCR beta chain sequence. Per the study methods: Reference gene primer amplification in the assay estimated nucleated cell counts. The table came from immunoSEQ multiplex PCR; TCRdb's copy has only in-frame clones and leaves some out. V, J and clone size are taken as reported in that table, and D and trimming were inferred from the DNA itself. The sample includes 200,000 to 250,000 clones, about 93% of them seen just once. The CDR3 consists of 15 residues. The V gene lost 6 bases and the J gene lost 7 bases, with 22 bases spanning the gap. The germline gives CDR1 SNHLY, CDR2 FYNNEI. This record belongs to a study of blood T cell repertoires in COVID-19. Looking at the study overall: The study drew acute and convalescent COVID-19 samples from the United States, Italy and Spain.

The chain joins TRBV2 to TRBJ2-7, with D perhaps matching TRBD1 (6 bases). The sequence was obtained from a man aged 55 to 69 with COVID-19, enrolled during active disease. Material: peripheral blood. The CDR3 reads CASSTNLGTSGEQYF. DNA of the CDR3: TGTGCCAGCAGCACCAATCTCGGGACATCGGGGGAGCAGTACTTC.